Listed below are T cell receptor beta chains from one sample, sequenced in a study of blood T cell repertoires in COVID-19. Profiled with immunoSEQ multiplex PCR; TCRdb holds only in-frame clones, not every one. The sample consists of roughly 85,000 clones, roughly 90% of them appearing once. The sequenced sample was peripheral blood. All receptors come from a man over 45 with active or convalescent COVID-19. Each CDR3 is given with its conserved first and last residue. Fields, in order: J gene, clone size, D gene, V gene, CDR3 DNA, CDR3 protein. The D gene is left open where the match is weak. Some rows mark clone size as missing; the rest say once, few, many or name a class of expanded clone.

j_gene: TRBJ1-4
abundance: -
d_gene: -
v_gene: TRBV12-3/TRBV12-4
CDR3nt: TGTGCCAGCAAAGGGGCGCCTAATGAAAAACTGTTTTTT
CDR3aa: CASKGAPNEKLFF

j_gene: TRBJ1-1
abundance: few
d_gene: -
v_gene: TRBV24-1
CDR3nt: TGTGCCACCAGTTCCGGGGATACTGAAGCTTTCTTT
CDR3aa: CATSSGDTEAFF

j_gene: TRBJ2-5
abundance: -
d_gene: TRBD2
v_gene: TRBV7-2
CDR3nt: TGTGCCAGCAGCTTAGAGGGCCGCGGGAGGGCAGAGACCCAGTACTTC
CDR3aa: CASSLEGRGRAETQYF

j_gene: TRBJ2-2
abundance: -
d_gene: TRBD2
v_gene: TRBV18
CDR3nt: TGTGCCAGCTCACCACGGACTAGCGGTAACACCGGGGAGCTGTTTTTT
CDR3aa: CASSPRTSGNTGELFF

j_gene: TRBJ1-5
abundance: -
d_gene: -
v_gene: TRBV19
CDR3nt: TGTGCCAGTAGTAACTGGAATCAGCCCCAGCATTTT
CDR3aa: CASSNWNQPQHF

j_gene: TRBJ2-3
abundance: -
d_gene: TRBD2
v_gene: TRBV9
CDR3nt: TGTGCCAGCAGCGCTGGGGTTTTCGGGGGGGGCACAGATACGCAGTATTTT
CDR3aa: CASSAGVFGGGTDTQYF

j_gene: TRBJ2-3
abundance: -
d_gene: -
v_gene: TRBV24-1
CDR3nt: TGTGCCACCAGTGATTCGAGAGGGGGAGTTAGCACAGATACGCAGTATTTT
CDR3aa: CATSDSRGGVSTDTQYF

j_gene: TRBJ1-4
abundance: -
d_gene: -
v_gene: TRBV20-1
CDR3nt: TGCAGTGCTAGTGGTGGGGCAGGAGAAAAACTGTTTTTT
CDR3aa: CSASGGAGEKLFF

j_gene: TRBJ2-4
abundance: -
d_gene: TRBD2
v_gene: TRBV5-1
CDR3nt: TGCGCCAGCAGCTTGACCCTTGGGGGCGGGAGGGCCTTCGAGAACATTCAGTACTTC
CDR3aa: CASSLTLGGGRAFENIQYF

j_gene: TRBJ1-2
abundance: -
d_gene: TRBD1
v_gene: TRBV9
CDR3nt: TGTGCCAGCAGCGTAGCCCCTACCGGACAGGGGAACTATGGCTACACCTTC
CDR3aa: CASSVAPTGQGNYGYTF

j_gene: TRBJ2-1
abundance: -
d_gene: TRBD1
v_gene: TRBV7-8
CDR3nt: TGTGCCAGCAGCCCGGAACAGGGGGCATTACAGTTCTTC
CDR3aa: CASSPEQGALQFF

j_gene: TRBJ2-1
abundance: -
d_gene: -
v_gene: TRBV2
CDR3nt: TGTGCCAGCAGTAAGGGCGGGGCCTACAATGAGCAGTTCTTC
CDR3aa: CASSKGGAYNEQFF

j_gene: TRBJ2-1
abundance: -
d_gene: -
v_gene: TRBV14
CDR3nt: TGTGCCAGCAGCCAAGATAAATTTTTTGATTATTTTGTTGAGGATCTAGGATCCAATGAGCAGTTCTTC
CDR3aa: CASSQDKFFDYFVEDLGSNEQFF

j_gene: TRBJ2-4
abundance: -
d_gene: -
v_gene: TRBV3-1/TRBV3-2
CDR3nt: TGTGCCAGCAGCCCGGGCCTGCGGGGGCTAGCCAAAAACATTCAGTACTTC
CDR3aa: CASSPGLRGLAKNIQYF

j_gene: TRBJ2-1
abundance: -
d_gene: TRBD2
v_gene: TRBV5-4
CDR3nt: TGTGCCAGCAGCCCTACTAGCGGGAGTTTGGACAATGAGCAGTTCTTC
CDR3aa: CASSPTSGSLDNEQFF

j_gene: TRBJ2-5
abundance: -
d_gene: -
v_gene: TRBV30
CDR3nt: TGTGCCTGGAGTTTTCAGGGGCCAGAGACCCAGTACTTC
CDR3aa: CAWSFQGPETQYF

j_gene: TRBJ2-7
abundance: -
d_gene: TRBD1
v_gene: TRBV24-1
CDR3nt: TGTGCCACCAGTGATACGACAGGGTCTAAAACCTACGAGCAGTACTTC
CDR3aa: CATSDTTGSKTYEQYF

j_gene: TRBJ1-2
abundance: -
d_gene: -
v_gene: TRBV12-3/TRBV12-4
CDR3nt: TGTGCCAGCAGTGACAGTTATGGCTACACCTTC
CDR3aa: CASSDSYGYTF

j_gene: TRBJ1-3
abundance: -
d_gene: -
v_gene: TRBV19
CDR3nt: TGTGCCAGCCCCGCAGCCGACAGCAATGGAAACACCATATATTTT
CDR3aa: CASPAADSNGNTIYF

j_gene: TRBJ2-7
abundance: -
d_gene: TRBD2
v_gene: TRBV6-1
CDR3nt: TGTGCCAGCAGTGAACTTAGCGGGAGAGGCTCCTACGAGCAGTACTTC
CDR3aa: CASSELSGRGSYEQYF

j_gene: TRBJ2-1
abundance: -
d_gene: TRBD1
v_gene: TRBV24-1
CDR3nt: TGTGCCACCAGTGTGGGGACAGGGGCTAATGAGCAGTTCTTC
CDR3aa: CATSVGTGANEQFF

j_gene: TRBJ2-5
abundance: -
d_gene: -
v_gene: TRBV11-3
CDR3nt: TGTGCCAGCAGCTTCGGGGAGGAGGAGGCCCAGTACTTC
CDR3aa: CASSFGEEEAQYF

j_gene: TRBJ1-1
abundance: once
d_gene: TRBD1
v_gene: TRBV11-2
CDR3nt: TGTGCCAGCAGCTTAGTCCGACAGGGATATGTAGCTTTCTTT
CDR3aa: CASSLVRQGYVAFF

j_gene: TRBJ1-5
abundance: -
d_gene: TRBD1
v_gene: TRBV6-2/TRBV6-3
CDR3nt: TGTGCCAGCAGTTACCCGACAGGGCGGAATCAGCCCCAGCATTTT
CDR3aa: CASSYPTGRNQPQHF

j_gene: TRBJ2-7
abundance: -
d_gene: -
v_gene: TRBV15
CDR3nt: TGTGCCACCAGCAGAGGTGGGGCTGACTACGAGCAGTACTTC
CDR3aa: CATSRGGADYEQYF

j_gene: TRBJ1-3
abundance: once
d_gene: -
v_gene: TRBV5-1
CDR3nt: TGCGCCAGCAGCTCAACGAAGAGCTCTGGAAACACCATATATTTT
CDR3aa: CASSSTKSSGNTIYF

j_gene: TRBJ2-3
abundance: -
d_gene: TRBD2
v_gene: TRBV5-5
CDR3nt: TGTGCCAGCAGCTTGCGGGGGGATGATACGCAGTATTTT
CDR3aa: CASSLRGDDTQYF

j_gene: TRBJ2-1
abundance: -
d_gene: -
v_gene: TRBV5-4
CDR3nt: TGTGCCAGCAGCTTGTACCGGAGCTCCTACAATGAGCAGTTCTTC
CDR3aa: CASSLYRSSYNEQFF

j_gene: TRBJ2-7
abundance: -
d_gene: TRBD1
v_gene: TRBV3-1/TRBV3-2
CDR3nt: TGTGCCAGCAGCCATTCGCGCAGGGGGCACTACGAGCAGTACTTC
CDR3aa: CASSHSRRGHYEQYF

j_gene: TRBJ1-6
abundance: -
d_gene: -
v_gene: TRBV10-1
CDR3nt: TGCGCCAGCAGCGCCGGACAGAATAATTCACCCCTCCACTTT
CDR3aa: CASSAGQNNSPLHF

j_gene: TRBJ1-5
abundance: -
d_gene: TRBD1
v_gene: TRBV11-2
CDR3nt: TGTGCCAGCAGCTTATTTATGGGACAGAATCAGCCCCAGCATTTT
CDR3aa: CASSLFMGQNQPQHF

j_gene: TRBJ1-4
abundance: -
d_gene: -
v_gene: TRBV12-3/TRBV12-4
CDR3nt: TGTGCCAGCAGTTTAGACAGGAATGAAAAACTGTTTTTT
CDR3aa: CASSLDRNEKLFF

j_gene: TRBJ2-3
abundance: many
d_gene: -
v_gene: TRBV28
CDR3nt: TGTGCCAGCAGTTTGTGGGACGGGAGAGGCTTAAATACGCAGTATTTT
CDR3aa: CASSLWDGRGLNTQYF

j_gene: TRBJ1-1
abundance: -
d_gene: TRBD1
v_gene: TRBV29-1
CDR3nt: TGCAGCGTTGAACAGGGGGCTAGAACTGAAGCTTTCTTT
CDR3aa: CSVEQGARTEAFF

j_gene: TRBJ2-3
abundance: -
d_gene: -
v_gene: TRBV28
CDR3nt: TGTGCCAGCCGGGACCCGGCAGGGGGAATCACTAGCGGAGCCCCGTTTGGTACGCAGTATTTT
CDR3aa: CASRDPAGGITSGAPFGTQYF

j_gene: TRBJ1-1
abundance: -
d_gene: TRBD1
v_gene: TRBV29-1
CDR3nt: TGCAGCGCCTCGGGACAGGGAAGAGGGACTGAAGCTTTCTTT
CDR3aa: CSASGQGRGTEAFF

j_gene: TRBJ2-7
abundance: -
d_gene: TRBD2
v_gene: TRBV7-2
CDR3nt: TGTGCCAGCAGCTTCGGACTAGACTCCTACGAGCAGTACTTC
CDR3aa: CASSFGLDSYEQYF

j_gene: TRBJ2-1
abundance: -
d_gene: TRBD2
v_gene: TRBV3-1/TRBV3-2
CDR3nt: TGTGCCAGCAGCCAAGACCTATGGAGTAGCGGGAGTGTCTCCTACAATGAGCAGTTCTTC
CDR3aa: CASSQDLWSSGSVSYNEQFF

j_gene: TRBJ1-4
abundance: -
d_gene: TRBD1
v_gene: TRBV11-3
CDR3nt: TGTGCCAGCAGCCACTACAGGGGGCGAGTGGATGCGGCTAATGAAAAACTGTTTTTT
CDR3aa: CASSHYRGRVDAANEKLFF

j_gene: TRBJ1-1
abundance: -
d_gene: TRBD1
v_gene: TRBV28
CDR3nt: TGTGCCAGCAGCCAACAGGGGGCTGAAGCTTTCTTT
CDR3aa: CASSQQGAEAFF

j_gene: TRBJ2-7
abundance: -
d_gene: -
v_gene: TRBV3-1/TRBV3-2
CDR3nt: TGTGCCAGCAGCCAGGGGGGGGCAAGAAAAACCTACGAGCAGTACTTC
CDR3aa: CASSQGGARKTYEQYF

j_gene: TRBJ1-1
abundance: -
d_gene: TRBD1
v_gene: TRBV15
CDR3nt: TGTGCCACCAGCGCAAGCAGGGGGCTCGGGGCTGAAGCTTTCTTT
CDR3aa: CATSASRGLGAEAFF

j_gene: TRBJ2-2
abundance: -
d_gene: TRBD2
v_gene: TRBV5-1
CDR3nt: TGCGCCAGCAGCTTGGTAGCGGGAGTGGGGACCGGGGAGCTGTTTTTT
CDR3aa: CASSLVAGVGTGELFF

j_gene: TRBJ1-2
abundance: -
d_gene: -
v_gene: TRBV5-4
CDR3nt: TGTGCCAGCAGCTTGGCGGGATTTAACTATGGCTACACCTTC
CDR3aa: CASSLAGFNYGYTF

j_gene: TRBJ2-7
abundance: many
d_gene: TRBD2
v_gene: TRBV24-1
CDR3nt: TGTGCCACCAGTGCCGAGGCGGGGGGGGGCTACGAGCAGTACTTC
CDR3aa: CATSAEAGGGYEQYF

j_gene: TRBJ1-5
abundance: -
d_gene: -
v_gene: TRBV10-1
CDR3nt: TGCGCCAGCAGCGGGACAATGAATCAGCCCCAGCATTTT
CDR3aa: CASSGTMNQPQHF

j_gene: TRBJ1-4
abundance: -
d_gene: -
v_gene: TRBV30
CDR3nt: TGTGCCTGGAACAGAGATGAAAAACTGTTTTTT
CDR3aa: CAWNRDEKLFF

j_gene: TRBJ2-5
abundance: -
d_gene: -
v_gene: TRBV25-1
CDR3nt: TGTGCCAGCAGTAGGCCCGGGTTCGGAGAGACCCAGTACTTC
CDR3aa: CASSRPGFGETQYF

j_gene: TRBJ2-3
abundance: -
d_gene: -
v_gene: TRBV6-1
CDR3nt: TGTGCCAGCAGTGATTCGGTGAGATTACCCGATACGCAGTATTTT
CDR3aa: CASSDSVRLPDTQYF

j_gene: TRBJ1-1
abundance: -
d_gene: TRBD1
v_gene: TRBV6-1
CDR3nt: TGTGCCAGCAGTGACCCGGGACAGATATTCACTGAAGCTTTCTTT
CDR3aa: CASSDPGQIFTEAFF

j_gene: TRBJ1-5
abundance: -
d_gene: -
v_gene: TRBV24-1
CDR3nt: TGTGCCACCAGTGATTCGAGGGACACCCGGCCGGATCAGCCCCAGCATTTT
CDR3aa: CATSDSRDTRPDQPQHF

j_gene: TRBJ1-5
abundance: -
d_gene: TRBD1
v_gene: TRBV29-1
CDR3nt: TGCAGCGTTGGGACAGGGGTCAATCAGCCCCAGCATTTT
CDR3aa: CSVGTGVNQPQHF

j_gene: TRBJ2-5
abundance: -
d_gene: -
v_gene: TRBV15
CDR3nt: TGTGCCACCAGCAGAGATATGGGGGGACAAGAGACCCAGTACTTC
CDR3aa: CATSRDMGGQETQYF

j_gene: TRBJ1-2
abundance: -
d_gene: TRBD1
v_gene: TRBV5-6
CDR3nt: TGTGCCAGCAGAATAAGACAGGGGTATGGCTACACCTTC
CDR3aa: CASRIRQGYGYTF

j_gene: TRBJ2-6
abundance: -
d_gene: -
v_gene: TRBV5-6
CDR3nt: TGTGCCAGCAGCTTGGGGGCCAGGGCCAACGTCCTGACTTTC
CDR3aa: CASSLGARANVLTF

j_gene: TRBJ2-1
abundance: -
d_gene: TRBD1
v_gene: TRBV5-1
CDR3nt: TGCGCCAGCAGCCCGGGACAGGGGGTACACAATGAGCAGTTCTTC
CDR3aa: CASSPGQGVHNEQFF

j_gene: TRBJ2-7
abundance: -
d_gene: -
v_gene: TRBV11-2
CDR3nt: TGTGCCAGCAGCTTGGGGTACGTCAGGACACCTCTCTCCTACGAGCAGTACTTC
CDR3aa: CASSLGYVRTPLSYEQYF

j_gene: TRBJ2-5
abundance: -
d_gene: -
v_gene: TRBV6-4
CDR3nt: TGTGCCGGCCGCCTGGTGAAAGAGACCCAGTACTTC
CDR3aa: CAGRLVKETQYF

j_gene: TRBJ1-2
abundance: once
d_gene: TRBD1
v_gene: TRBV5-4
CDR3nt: TGTGCCAGCAGCTCCCGGGACAGGGGATTCTATGGCTACACCTTC
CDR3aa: CASSSRDRGFYGYTF